A single sample is the source of the 7 T cell receptor beta chains below, sequenced in a study of blood T cell repertoires in COVID-19. The protocol was immunoSEQ multiplex PCR, while the TCRdb copy is restricted to in-frame clones and leaves out a portion. The sample records approximately 300,000 clones, more than 80% being singletons. The sample was peripheral blood. The receptors derive from a young woman with COVID-19, enrolled during active disease.

This chain links TRBV5-4 with TRBJ2-3; 8 bases map to TRBD2. The CDR3 has 17 amino acids. Trimming removed 0 bases from V and 2 bases from J; junction bases left unmatched: 8. Germline CDR1 and CDR2: SGHNT and YYREEE (reference sequence). The CDR3 here is CASSLVTSGSPTDTQYF. Here the CDR3 DNA reads TGTGCCAGCAGCTTGGTAACTAGCGGTTCCCCCACAGATACGCAGTATTTT.

V is TRBV4-1 and J is TRBJ1-5, with D unclear. The V gene lost 2 bases and the J gene lost 9 bases, with 11 bases spanning the gap. This CDR3 comprises 13 residues. Germline V gene data show CDR1 as MGHRA and CDR2 as YSYEKL. In DNA, the CDR3 is TGCGCCAGCAGCCAACCCGGGGTACGGCCCCAGCATTTT. The encoded protein is CASSQPGVRPQHF.

V usage is TRBV7-2 and J usage is TRBJ2-7; TRBD1 agrees at 8 bases. The CDR3 has 14 amino acids. Germline CDR1 and CDR2: SGHTA and FQGNSA. J lost 6 bases, V lost 0 bases, and 4 bases had no gene match. CDR3 DNA: TGTGCCAGCAGCTTAGCGGGGGACAGGCTCGAGCAGTACTTC. This gives the protein CASSLAGDRLEQYF.

The chain recombines TRBV7-9 with TRBJ2-5; 12 positions match TRBD2. V lost 5 bases, J lost 4 bases, and 5 bases stayed unmatched. This CDR3 comprises 15 residues. Germline values: CDR1 SEHNR, CDR2 FQNEAQ (reference sequence). The CDR3 region is CASSEGLAGTETQYF. CDR3 nucleotides: TGTGCCAGCAGCGAAGGACTAGCGGGAACAGAGACCCAGTACTTC.

The rearrangement uses TRBV10-3 and TRBJ2-3; D not certain. The CDR3 sequence is 16 residues long. V lost 4 bases and J 1 base, leaving 15 bases between the germline ends. Germline values: CDR1 ENHRY, CDR2 SYGVKD. The CDR3 bases are TGTGCCATCAGTGCAGTCTCAGAGCGAGGCACAGATACGCAGTATTTT. Protein sequence: CAISAVSERGTDTQYF.

This chain links TRBV29-1 with TRBJ1-4; 7 positions match TRBD1. The V gene's germline CDR1 is SQVTM and CDR2 ANQGSEA. The CDR3 covers 13 residues. V dropped 5 bases and J dropped 6; count of bases not matched to a gene: 6. The CDR3 coding sequence is TGCAGCGTTACCAAGGGGGCTTATGAAAAACTGTTTTTT. Translated: CSVTKGAYEKLFF.

This clone was observed a handful of times. V gene TRBV27 combines with J gene TRBJ1-3; D not resolved. Germline lookup yields CDR1 MNHEY and CDR2 SMNVEV (reference sequence). This CDR3 region has 13 residues. Trimming cost V 3 bases and J 2 bases, with 5 bases left between them. CDR3 DNA: TGTGCCAGCAGTTTCTCCGCTGGAAACACCATATATTTT. This translates into CASSFSAGNTIYF.